This TCR beta chain appears in the sequencing data of a study of T cells in Graves' hyperthyroidism and ophthalmopathy. RNA transcripts gave rise to amplified TCR beta CDR3 regions. First-round RT-PCR with HTBI primers amplified the TCR CDR3 region. MiXCR, applied by TCRdb to the multiplex PCR reads, yields one record per CDR3 protein. The sample shows roughly 420,000 distinct CDR3 sequences, 15% to 19% of them seen only once. This clonotype has more than one count but fewer than ten. V lost 1 base and J lost 4; bases outside the gene matches: 7. There are 16 residues in the CDR3. CDR1 is SGHRS and CDR2 is YFSETQ in the germline V gene. Based on clinical symptoms, serum thyroxine and TRAb, thyroid ultrasound and orbital computed tomography, diagnoses were reached.

V and J are TRBV5-1 and TRBJ2-1; 8 nucleotides align to TRBD1. Sequenced input: blood. This receptor was taken from a woman aged 18-29 years with Graves' hyperthyroidism. CDR3 DNA: TGCGCCAGCAGCTTGAATGGGGACAGGCTGTACAATGAGCAGTTCTTC. Encoded protein: CASSLNGDRLYNEQFF.